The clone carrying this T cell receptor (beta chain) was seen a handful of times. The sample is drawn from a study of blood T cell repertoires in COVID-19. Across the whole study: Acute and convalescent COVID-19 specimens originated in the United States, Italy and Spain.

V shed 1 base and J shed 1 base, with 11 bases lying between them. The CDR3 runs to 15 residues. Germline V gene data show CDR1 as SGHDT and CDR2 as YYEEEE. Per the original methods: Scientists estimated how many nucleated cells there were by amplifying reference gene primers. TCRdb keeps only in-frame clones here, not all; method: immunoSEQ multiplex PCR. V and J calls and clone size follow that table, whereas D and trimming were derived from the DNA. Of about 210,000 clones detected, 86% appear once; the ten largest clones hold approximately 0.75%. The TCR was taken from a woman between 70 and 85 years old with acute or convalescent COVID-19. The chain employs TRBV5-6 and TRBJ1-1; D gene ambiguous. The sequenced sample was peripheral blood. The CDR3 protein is CASSLLGVGNTEAFF. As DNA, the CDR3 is TGTGCCAGCAGCTTGTTGGGAGTAGGGAACACTGAAGCTTTCTTT.